What follows is one TCR beta chain and its context. This sample was included in a study of cytomegalovirus exposure and HLA in healthy donors. Libraries were prepared by immunoSEQ multiplex PCR; TCRdb keeps only in-frame clonotypes and omits some of them. The table shows over 200,000 clones, with around 86% occurring only once. Separate from the 666-subject first cohort was the 120-subject validation cohort, to which the donors belonged. This CDR3 is built from 17 residues. Germline lookup yields CDR1 LNHDA and CDR2 SQIVND (reference sequence). V dropped 5 bases and J dropped 2; count of bases not matched to a gene: 11.

The receptor was isolated from a woman aged 18-29 years in good health and CMV-seropositive. The rearrangement joins TRBV19 to TRBJ1-5; 8 bases map to TRBD1. The source material was PBMCs. The CDR3 protein is CASSLPQGAKGNQPQHF. For the CDR3, the DNA is TGTGCCAGTAGTCTTCCCCAGGGGGCGAAGGGCAATCAGCCCCAGCATTTT.